The 10 T cell receptor beta chains presented below share a single source sample, sequenced in a study of CD8+ T cells in alopecia areata. As for treatment: oral pan-JAK inhibitor, 5-10 mg twice daily. RNA, once extracted, was reverse transcribed into cDNA for use as the sequencing template. Libraries were prepared by immunoSEQ multiplex PCR; TCRdb keeps only in-frame clonotypes and omits some of them. This repertoire shows 190,000 or so clones, roughly 64% found once; its top ten account for under 7%. Sequencing used CD4+ T cells sorted from blood, obtained at week 24, from a patient treated with tofacitinib. Source of these receptors: a human donor with alopecia areata.

The table lists this clone with a few counts. The chain recombines TRBV6-1 with TRBJ1-6; D possibly corresponds to TRBD1 (5 bases). The CDR3 is 15 residues long. Germline V gives CDR1 MNHNS, CDR2 SASEGT. V was shortened by 5 bases and J by 10 bases, with 18 bases between the two germline ends. Here the CDR3 DNA reads TGTGCCAGCAGTCGGGAGTCCAGGGTAAACTCACCCCTCCACTTT. It encodes CASSRESRVNSPLHF.

The rearrangement links TRBV2 to TRBJ2-2, with D possibly matching TRBD2 (5 bases). Germline CDR1 and CDR2: SNHLY and FYNNEI. Trimming took 2 bases from V and 1 from J, leaving 11 bases between them. The CDR3 covers 16 residues. The CDR3 coding sequence is TGTGCCAGCAGTGAACGGGGTCGGAAGAACACCGGGGAGCTGTTTTTT. As protein: CASSERGRKNTGELFF.

V usage is TRBV10-3 and J usage is TRBJ2-1; D may be TRBD2 (7 bases). CDR3 length: 15 residues. V shed 3 bases and J shed 7 bases, with 16 bases lying between them. CDR1 and CDR2 (germline): ENHRY, SYGVKD. Here the CDR3 DNA reads TGTGCCATCAGTGAAATGAGGGGGGGCCGGAATGAGCAGTTCTTC. Residues: CAISEMRGGRNEQFF.

The CDR3 loop reads CASSLIAGETQYF. The CDR3 coding sequence is TGTGCCAGCAGTTTAATAGCGGGAGAGACCCAGTACTTC. This chain uses TRBV27 with TRBJ2-5, with 7 bases aligning to TRBD2. From germline, CDR1 is MNHEY and CDR2 SMNVEV (reference sequence). The CDR3 consists of 13 residues. Losses at the gene ends were 2 bases for V and 4 bases for J; bases not matched to a gene: 1.

The chain couples TRBV5-1 to TRBJ2-7; D may be TRBD2 (6 bases). The V end lost 0 bases, the J end lost 5 bases, and 12 bases lay between the germline ends. The CDR3 extends over 14 amino acids. Germline CDR1 is SGHRS and CDR2 is YFSETQ. CDR3 DNA: TGCGCCAGCAGCTTGGCCGGGACTGACCACGAGCAGTACTTC. Translating it yields CASSLAGTDHEQYF. Filled out from reference TRBV5-1 and TRBJ2-7, the complete variable domain reads KAGVTQTPRYLIKTRGQQVTLSCSPISGHRSVSWYQQTPGQGLQFLFEYFSETQRNKGNFPGRFSGRQFSNSRSEMNVSTLELGDSALYLCASSLAGTDHEQYFGPGTRLTVT.

The chain is built from TRBV15 and TRBJ1-5; D unclear. Trimming shortened V by 8 bases and J by 1 base, and 12 bases separated the two germline ends. Germline CDR1 and CDR2: LNHNV and YYDKDF (reference sequence). The CDR3 length is 14 residues. Here the CDR3 DNA reads TGTGCCACCGGACCCACATTCAGCAATCAGCCCCAGCATTTT. As protein: CATGPTFSNQPQHF. Together with reference TRBV15 and TRBJ1-5, the CDR3 gives the full variable domain: DAMVIQNPRYQVTQFGKPVTLSCSQTLNHNVMYWYQQKSSQAPKLLFHYYDKDFNNEADTPDNFQSRRPNTSFCFLDIRSPGLGDTAMYLCATGPTFSNQPQHFGDGTRLSIL.

The chain links TRBV20-1 to TRBJ2-2, with D uncertain. V was trimmed by 1 base and J by 7 bases, leaving 4 bases between them. Looked up from germline, CDR1 is DFQATT and CDR2 is SNEGSKA (reference sequence). The CDR3 has 11 residues. DNA of the CDR3: TGCAGTGCTAGAGGTGGCGGGGAGCTGTTTTTT. This sequence encodes CSARGGGELFF.

This clone was seen only a few times. The gene calls are TRBV5-1 and TRBJ2-5; 8 positions match TRBD2. CDR3 size: 18 residues. Looked up from germline, CDR1 is SGHRS and CDR2 is YFSETQ. J lost 1 base, V lost 0 bases, and 11 bases had no gene match. The CDR3 nucleotides read TGCGCCAGCAGCTTGGGGTCTAGCGGGTTGGGCTTCCAAGAGACCCAGTACTTC. It translates to CASSLGSSGLGFQETQYF.

V and J are TRBV15 and TRBJ1-4, with 7 bases that match TRBD1. Looked up from germline, CDR1 is LNHNV and CDR2 is YYDKDF (reference sequence). The CDR3 is 18 residues long. The V gene end was trimmed by 0 bases and the J gene end by 3 bases; junction bases not matched to a gene: 10. CDR3 loop: CATSRDRDRTGANEKLFF. The DNA for the CDR3 is TGTGCCACCAGCAGAGACCGGGACAGAACCGGGGCTAATGAAAAACTGTTTTTT.

The chain couples TRBV9 to TRBJ1-4; tentatively, D is TRBD1 (6 bases). This CDR3 has 15 residues. Germline loops: CDR1 SGDLS, CDR2 YYNGEE. V was clipped by 4 bases and J by 4 bases, with 14 bases between them. The CDR3 region is CASSFAQGVNEKLFF. DNA for the CDR3: TGTGCCAGCAGCTTCGCACAGGGTGTTAATGAAAAACTGTTTTTT.